This TCR beta chain was captured by sequencing in a study of shared clonotypes between healthy human individuals. Method: immunoSEQ multiplex PCR; TCRdb's copy keeps in-frame clones and lacks some. Of some 1 million clones listed, under 80% are singletons. V lost 3 bases to trimming and J lost 0 bases; unmatched junction nucleotides: 6. Germline V lookup: CDR1 SGHKS, CDR2 YYEKEE (reference sequence). This CDR3 has 15 residues. This receptor was taken from a man aged 18 to 30 in good health. V gene TRBV5-5 combines with J gene TRBJ2-7; the match to TRBD1 covers 7 bases. Source material: memory CD4+ T cells sorted from blood. Described subset: CD45RA-negative fraction. The chain's CDR3 is CASSSRQGLSYEQYF. Here the CDR3 DNA reads TGTGCCAGCAGCTCACGACAGGGCCTCTCCTACGAGCAGTACTTC.